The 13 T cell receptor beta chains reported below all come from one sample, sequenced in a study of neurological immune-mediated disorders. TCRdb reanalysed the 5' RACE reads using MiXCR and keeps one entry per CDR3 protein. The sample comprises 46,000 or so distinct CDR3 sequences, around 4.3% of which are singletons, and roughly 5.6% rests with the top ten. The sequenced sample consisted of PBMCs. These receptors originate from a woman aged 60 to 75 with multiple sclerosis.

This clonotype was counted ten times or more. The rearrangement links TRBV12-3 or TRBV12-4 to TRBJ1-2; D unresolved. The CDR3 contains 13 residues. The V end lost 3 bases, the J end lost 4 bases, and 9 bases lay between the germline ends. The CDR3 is CASSLKDGYGYTF. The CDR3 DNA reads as TGTGCCAGCAGTTTGAAGGATGGCTATGGCTACACCTTC.

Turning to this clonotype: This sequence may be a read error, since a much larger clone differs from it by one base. CDR3 sequence: CANSPPGSLYIQYF. In DNA, the CDR3 is TGTGCCAACAGCCCCCCAGGCTCCCTATACATTCAGTACTTC. The chain combines TRBV9 with TRBJ2-4, with D hard to call. The length of the CDR3 is 14 residues. Per germline, CDR1 SGDLS and CDR2 YYNGEE.

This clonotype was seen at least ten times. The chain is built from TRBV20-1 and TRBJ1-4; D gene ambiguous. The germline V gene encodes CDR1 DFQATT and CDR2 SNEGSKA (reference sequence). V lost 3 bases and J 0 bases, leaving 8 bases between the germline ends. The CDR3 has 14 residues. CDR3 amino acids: CSASLPPTNEKLFF. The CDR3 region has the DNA TGCAGTGCTAGTCTCCCCCCAACTAATGAAAAACTGTTTTTT.

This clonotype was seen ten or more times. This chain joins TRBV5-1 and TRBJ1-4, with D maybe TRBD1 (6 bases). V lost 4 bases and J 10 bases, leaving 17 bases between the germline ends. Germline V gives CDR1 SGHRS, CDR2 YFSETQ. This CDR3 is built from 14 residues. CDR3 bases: TGCGCCAGCAGCCCGGACAGTGGCTCCATAAAACTGTTTTTT. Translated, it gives CASSPDSGSIKLFF. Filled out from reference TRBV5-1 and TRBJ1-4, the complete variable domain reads KAGVTQTPRYLIKTRGQQVTLSCSPISGHRSVSWYQQTPGQGLQFLFEYFSETQRNKGNFPGRFSGRQFSNSRSEMNVSTLELGDSALYLCASSPDSGSIKLFFGSGTQLSVL.

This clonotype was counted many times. CDR3 amino acids: CASSDGLGDTQYF. CDR3 coding DNA: TGTGCCAGCAGTGACGGGCTGGGAGATACGCAGTATTTT. The chain joins TRBV6-4 to TRBJ2-3; no firm D call. Germline CDR1 MRHNA, CDR2 SNTAGT. V was clipped by 2 bases and J by 5 bases, with 8 bases between them. This CDR3 spans 13 amino acids.

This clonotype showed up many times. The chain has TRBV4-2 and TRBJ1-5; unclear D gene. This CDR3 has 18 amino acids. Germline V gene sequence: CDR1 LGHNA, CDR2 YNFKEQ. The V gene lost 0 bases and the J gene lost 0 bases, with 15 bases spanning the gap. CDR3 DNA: TGTGCCAGCAGCCAAGAACGACTTCGGGGATATAGCAATCAGCCCCAGCATTTT. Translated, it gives CASSQERLRGYSNQPQHF.

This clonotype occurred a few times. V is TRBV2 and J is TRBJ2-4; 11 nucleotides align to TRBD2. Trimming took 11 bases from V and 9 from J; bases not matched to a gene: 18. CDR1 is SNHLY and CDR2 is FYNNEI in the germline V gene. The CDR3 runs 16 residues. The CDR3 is CASTEGLAGGMSIQYF. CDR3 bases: TGTGCCTCCACTGAGGGGTTAGCGGGAGGGATGAGCATTCAGTACTTC.

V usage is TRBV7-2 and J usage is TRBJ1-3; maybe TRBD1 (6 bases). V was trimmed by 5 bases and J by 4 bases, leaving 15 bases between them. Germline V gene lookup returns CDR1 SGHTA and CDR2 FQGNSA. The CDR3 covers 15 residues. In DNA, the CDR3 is TGTGCCAGCAGCCGCGACTGGGGGGCCGGAAACACCATATATTTT. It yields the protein CASSRDWGAGNTIYF.

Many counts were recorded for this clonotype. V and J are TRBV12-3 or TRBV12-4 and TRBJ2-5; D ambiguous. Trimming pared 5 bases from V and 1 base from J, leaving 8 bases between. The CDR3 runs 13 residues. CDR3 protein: CASSRRSQETQYF. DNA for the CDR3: TGTGCCAGCAGTCGACGGTCCCAAGAGACCCAGTACTTC.

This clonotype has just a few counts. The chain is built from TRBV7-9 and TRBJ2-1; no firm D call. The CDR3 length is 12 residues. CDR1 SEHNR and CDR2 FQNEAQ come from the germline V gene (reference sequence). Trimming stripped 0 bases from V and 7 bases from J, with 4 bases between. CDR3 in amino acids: CASSLAPNEQFF. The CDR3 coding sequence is TGTGCCAGCAGCTTAGCCCCAAATGAGCAGTTCTTC.

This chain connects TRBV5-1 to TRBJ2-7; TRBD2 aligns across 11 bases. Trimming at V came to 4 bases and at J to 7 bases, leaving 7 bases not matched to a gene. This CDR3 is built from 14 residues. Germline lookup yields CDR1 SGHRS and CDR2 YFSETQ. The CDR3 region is CASSDLLAGEEQYF. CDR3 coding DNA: TGCGCCAGCAGCGACCTACTAGCGGGGGAAGAGCAGTACTTC.

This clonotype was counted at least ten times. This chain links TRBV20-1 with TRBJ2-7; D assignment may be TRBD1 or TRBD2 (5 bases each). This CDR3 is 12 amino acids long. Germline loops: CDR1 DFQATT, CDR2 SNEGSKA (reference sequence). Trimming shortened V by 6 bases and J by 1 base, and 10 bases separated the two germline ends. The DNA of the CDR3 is TGCAGTGCCAGGGACGGTTCCTACGAGCAGTACTTC. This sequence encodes CSARDGSYEQYF.

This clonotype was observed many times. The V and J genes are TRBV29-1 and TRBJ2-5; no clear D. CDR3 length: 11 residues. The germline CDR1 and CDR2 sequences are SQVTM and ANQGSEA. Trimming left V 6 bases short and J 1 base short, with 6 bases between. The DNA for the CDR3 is TGCAGCGTGGGAATCCAAGAGACCCAGTACTTC. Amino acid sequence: CSVGIQETQYF.